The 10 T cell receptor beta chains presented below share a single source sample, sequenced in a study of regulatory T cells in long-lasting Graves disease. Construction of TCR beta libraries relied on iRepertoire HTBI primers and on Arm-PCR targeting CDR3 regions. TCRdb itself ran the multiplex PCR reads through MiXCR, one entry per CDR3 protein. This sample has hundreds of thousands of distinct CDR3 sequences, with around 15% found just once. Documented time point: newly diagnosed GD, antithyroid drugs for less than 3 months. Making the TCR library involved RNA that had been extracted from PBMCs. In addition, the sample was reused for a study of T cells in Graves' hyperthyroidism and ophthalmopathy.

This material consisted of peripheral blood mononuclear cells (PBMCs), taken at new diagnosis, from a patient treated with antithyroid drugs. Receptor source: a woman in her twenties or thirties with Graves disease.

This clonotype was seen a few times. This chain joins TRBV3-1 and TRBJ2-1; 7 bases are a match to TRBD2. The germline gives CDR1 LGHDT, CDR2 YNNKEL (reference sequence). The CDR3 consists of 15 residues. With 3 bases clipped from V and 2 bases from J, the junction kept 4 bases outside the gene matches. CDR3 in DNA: TGTGCCAGCAGCCAGGGAGGGACGACCTACAATGAGCAGTTCTTC. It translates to CASSQGGTTYNEQFF.

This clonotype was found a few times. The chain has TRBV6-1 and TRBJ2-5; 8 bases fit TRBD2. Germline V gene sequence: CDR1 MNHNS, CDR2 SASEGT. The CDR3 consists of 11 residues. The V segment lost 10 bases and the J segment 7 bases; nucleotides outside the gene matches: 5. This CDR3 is CATTGGRTQYF. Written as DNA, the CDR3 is TGTGCCACGACGGGGGGGCGGACCCAGTACTTC.

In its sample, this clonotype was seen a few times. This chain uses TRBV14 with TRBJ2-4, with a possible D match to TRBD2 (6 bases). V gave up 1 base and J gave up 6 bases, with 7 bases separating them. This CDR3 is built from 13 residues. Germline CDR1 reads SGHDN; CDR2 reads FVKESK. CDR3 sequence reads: CASSQVGGNIQYF. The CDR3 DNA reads TGTGCCAGCAGCCAAGTGGGGGGAAACATTCAGTACTTC. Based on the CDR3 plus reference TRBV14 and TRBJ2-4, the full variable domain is EAGVTQFPSHSVIEKGQTVTLRCDPISGHDNLYWYRRVMGKEIKFLLHFVKESKQDESGMPNNRFLAERTGGTYSTLKVQPAELEDSGVYFCASSQVGGNIQYFGAGTRLSVL.

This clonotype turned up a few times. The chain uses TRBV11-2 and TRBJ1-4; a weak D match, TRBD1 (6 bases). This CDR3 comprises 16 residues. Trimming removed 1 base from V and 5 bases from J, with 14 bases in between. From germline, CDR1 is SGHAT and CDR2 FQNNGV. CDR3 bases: TGTGCCAGCAGCTTAGGGATGGGGGGGCAAAATGAAAAACTGTTTTTT. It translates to CASSLGMGGQNEKLFF.

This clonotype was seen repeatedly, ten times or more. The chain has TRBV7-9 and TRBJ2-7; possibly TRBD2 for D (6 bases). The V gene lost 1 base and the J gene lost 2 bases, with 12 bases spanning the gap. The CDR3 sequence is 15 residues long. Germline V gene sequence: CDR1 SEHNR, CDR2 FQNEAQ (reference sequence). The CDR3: CASSLDSGGTYEQYF. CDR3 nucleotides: TGTGCCAGCAGCTTAGACAGTGGGGGGACCTACGAGCAGTACTTC.

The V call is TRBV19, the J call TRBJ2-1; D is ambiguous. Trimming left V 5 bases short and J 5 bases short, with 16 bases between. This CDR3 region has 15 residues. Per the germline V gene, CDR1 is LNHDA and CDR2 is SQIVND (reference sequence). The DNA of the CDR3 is TGTGCCAGTAGTGTCAGTATTCGGCGGAACAATGAGCAGTTCTTC. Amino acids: CASSVSIRRNNEQFF.

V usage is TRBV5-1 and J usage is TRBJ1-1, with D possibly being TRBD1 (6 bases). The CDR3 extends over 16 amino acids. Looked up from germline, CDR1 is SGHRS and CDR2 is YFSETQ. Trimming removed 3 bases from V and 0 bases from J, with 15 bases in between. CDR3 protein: CASSSDSGIMNTEAFF. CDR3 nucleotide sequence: TGCGCCAGCAGCTCGGACAGCGGAATTATGAACACTGAAGCTTTCTTT.

CDR3 sequence (DNA): TGTGCCAGCAGTGAAGGACTAGCGGGAGGACACGAGCAGTACTTC. Protein sequence: CASSEGLAGGHEQYF. This sequence joins TRBV9 and TRBJ2-7; the match to TRBD2 covers 14 bases. V lost 5 bases, J lost 5 bases, and 6 bases stayed unmatched. Germline CDR1 and CDR2: SGDLS and YYNGEE. The length of the CDR3 is 15 residues.

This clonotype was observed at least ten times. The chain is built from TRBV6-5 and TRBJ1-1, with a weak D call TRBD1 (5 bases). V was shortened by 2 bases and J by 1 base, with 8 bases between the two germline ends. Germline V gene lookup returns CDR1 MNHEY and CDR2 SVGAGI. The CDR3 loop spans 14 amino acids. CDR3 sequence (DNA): TGTGCCAGCAGTTACCCAACAGGGAACACTGAAGCTTTCTTT. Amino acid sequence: CASSYPTGNTEAFF.

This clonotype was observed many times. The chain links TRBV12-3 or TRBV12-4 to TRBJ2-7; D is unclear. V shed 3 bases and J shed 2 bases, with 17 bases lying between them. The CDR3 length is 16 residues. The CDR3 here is CASSFEWAAKPYEQYF. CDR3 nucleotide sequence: TGTGCCAGCAGTTTTGAGTGGGCAGCCAAACCCTACGAGCAGTACTTC.